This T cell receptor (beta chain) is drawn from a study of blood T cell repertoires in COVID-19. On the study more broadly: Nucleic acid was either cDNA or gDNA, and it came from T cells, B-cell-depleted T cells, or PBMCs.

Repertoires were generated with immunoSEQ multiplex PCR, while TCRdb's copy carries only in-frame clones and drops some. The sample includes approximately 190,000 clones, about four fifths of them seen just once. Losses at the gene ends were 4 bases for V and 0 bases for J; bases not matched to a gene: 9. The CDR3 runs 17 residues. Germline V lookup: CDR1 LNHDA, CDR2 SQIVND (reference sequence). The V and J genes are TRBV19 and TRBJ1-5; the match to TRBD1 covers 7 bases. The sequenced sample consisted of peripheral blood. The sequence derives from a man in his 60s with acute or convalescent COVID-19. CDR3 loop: CASSRLRDRASNQPQHF. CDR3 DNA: TGTGCCAGTAGTAGACTCCGCGACAGGGCTAGCAATCAGCCCCAGCATTTT.